This T cell receptor (beta chain) emerged from a study of vaccination and CD4 T cells after COVID-19. Sequencing of cultured CD4+ T cell DNA used the Oncomine TCR Beta short-read assay. Cultures of CD4+ T cells served as the source for extracting genomic DNA. Each CDR3 protein gets one entry after TCRdb re-called the PCR reads with MiXCR. The table includes under 8,000 distinct CDR3 sequences, 32% detected once. As to treatment: approximately 10-day PBMC culture with coronavirus spike peptide pools or control peptides (ViraFEST assay). The unexposed donor's CD4+ T cells were collected before the COVID-19 pandemic (2011-2018). Remarks on this clonotype: What it binds is unknown.

Overall study findings and caveats: Of the reactive clones in convalescent patients, a median about 85% showed up only post-vaccination.

The sequenced sample consisted of CD4+ T cells from blood, cultured in vitro. The clonotype was recovered from a human donor in good health.

CDR3 sequence: CASSAAGTSGYEQYF. DNA for the CDR3: TGTGCCAGCAGCGCAGCCGGGACTAGCGGATACGAGCAGTACTTC. The chain couples TRBV5-4 to TRBJ2-7; TRBD2 agrees at 11 bases. J was trimmed by 4 bases and V by 4 bases; bases with no gene match: 7. This CDR3 region has 15 residues. The germline V gene has CDR1 SGHNT and CDR2 YYREEE (reference sequence). Full variable domain (remainder filled in from reference TRBV5-4 and TRBJ2-7): ETGVTQSPTHLIKTRGQQVTLRCSSQSGHNTVSWYQQALGQGPQFIFQYYREEENGRGNFPPRFSGLQFPNYSSELNVNALELDDSALYLCASSAAGTSGYEQYFGPGTRLTVT.